In this sample, the clone carrying this T cell receptor beta chain turned up many times. What it binds is unknown. The CDR3 runs 15 residues. CDR1 and CDR2 (germline): LGHNA, YSLEER. Trimming shortened V by 0 bases and J by 4 bases, and 12 bases separated the two germline ends. It was 5'RACE with constant-segment primers that produced the TCR alpha and TCR beta cDNA libraries, which carried sample barcodes and UMIs. TCRdb reprocessed the 5' RACE reads with MiXCR, giving one entry per CDR3 protein. The sample includes 350,000 to 450,000 distinct CDR3 sequences, under 15% of them seen just once. The record originates from a study of T-cell memory formation after mild COVID-19. Study-level points and caveats: Largely, contracting CD4+ clones fell within CM and EM, and contracting CD8+ clones within EMRA.

The specimen was PBMCs or a T cell subset sorted from them (not recorded which). The origin of this receptor is a man younger than 35 who had mild COVID-19 (a few samples of this study predate the infection). Cell type and time point are not known. The chain combines TRBV4-3 with TRBJ2-5; D perhaps matches TRBD2 (6 bases). The CDR3 spells CASSQDWGVGETQYF. CDR3 DNA: TGCGCCAGCAGCCAAGATTGGGGGGTTGGAGAGACCCAGTACTTC.